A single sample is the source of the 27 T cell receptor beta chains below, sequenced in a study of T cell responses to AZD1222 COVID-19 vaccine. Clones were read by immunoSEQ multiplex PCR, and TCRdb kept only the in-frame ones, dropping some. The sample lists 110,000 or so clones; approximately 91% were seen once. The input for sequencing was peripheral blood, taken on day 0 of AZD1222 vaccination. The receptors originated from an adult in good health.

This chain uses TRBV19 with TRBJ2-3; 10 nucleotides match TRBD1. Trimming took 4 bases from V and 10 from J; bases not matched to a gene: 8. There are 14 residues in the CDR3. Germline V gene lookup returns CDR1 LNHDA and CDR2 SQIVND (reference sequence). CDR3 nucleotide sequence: TGTGCCAGTAGTAGGGGGACAGGGGAGTTTTCGCAGTATTTT. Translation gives CASSRGTGEFSQYF.

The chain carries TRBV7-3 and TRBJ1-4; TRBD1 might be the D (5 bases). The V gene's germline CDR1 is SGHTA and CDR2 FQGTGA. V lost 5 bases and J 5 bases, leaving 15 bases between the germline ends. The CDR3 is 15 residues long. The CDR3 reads CASSPNGGENEKLFF. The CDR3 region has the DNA TGTGCCAGCAGCCCCAATGGGGGGGAGAATGAAAAACTGTTTTTT.

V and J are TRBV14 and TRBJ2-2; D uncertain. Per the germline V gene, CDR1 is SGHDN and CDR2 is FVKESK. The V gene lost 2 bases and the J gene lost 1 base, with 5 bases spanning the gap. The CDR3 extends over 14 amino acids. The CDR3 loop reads CASSQLVNTGELFF. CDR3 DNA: TGTGCCAGCAGCCAATTAGTGAACACCGGGGAGCTGTTTTTT.

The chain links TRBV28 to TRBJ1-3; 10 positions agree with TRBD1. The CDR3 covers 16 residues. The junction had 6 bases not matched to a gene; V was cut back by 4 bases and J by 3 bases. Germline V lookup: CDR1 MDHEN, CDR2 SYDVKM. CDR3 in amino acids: CASSSRQGAIGNTIYF. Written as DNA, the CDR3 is TGTGCCAGCAGTTCGAGACAGGGGGCGATTGGAAACACCATATATTTT.

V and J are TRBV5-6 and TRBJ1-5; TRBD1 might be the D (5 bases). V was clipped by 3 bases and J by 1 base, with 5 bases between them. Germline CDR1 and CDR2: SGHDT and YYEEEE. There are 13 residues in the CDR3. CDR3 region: CASSWGSNQPQHF. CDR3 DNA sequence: TGTGCCAGCAGCTGGGGCAGCAATCAGCCCCAGCATTTT.

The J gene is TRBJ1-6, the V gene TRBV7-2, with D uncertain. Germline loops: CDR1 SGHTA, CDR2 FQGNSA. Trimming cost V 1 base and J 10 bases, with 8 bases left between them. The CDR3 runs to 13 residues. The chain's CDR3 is CASSLGGKSPLHF. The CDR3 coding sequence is TGTGCCAGCAGCTTAGGAGGGAAATCACCCCTCCACTTT. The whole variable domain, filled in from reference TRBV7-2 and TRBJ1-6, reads GAGVSQSPSNKVTEKGKDVELRCDPISGHTALYWYRQSLGQGLEFLIYFQGNSAPDKSGLPSDRFSAERTGGSVSTLTIQRTQQEDSAVYLCASSLGGKSPLHFGNGTRLTVT.

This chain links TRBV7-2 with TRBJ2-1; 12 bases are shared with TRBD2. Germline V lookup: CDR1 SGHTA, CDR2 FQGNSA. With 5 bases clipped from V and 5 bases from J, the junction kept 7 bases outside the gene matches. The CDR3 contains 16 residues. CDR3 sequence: CASSVATSGGHNEQFF. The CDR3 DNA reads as TGTGCCAGCAGCGTTGCGACTAGCGGGGGCCACAATGAGCAGTTCTTC.

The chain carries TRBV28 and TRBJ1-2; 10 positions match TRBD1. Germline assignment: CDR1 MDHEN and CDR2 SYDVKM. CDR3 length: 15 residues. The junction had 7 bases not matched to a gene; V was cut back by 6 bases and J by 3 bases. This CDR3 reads CASRWIGTGDYGYTF. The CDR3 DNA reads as TGTGCCAGCAGGTGGATTGGGACAGGGGACTATGGCTACACCTTC.

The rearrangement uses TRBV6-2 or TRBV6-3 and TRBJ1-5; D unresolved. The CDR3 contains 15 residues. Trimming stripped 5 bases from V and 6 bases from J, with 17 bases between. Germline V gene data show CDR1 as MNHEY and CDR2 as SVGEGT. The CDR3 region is CASSPTIIGVQPQHF. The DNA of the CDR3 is TGTGCCAGCAGTCCAACTATAATAGGAGTTCAGCCCCAGCATTTT.

CDR3 nucleotides: TGTGCCAGCAGAATTTGGGGGGCCAATGGCTACACCTTC. It encodes CASRIWGANGYTF. The rearrangement uses TRBV11-2 and TRBJ1-2; a possible D gene is TRBD1 (6 bases). V lost 6 bases to trimming and J lost 6 bases, with 14 bases between them. In germline, CDR1 is SGHAT, CDR2 FQNNGV. This CDR3 spans 13 amino acids.

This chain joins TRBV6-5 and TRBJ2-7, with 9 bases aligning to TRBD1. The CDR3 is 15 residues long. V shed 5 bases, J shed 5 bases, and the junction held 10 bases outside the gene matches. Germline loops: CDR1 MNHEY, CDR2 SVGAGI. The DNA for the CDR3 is TGTGCCAGCAGTCCTTTGACAGGGGGATTGCACGAGCAGTACTTC. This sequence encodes CASSPLTGGLHEQYF.

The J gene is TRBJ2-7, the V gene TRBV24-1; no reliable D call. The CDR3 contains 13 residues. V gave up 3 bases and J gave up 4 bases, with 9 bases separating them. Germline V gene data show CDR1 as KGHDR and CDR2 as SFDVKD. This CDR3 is CATSDNMRYEQYF. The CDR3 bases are TGTGCCACCAGTGATAATATGAGGTACGAGCAGTACTTC.

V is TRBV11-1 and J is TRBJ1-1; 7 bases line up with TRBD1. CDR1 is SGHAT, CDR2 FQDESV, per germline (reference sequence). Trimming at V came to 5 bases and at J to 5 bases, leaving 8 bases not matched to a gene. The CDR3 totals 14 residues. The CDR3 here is CASSGRQGWTEAFF. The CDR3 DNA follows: TGTGCCAGCAGCGGACGACAGGGTTGGACTGAAGCTTTCTTT.

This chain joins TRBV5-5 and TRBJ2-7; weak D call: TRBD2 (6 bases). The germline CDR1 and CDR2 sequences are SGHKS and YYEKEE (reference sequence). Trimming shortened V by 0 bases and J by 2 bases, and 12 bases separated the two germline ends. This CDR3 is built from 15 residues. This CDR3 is CASSLDPSATYEQYF. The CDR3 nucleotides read TGTGCCAGCAGCTTGGATCCTAGCGCAACCTACGAGCAGTACTTC.

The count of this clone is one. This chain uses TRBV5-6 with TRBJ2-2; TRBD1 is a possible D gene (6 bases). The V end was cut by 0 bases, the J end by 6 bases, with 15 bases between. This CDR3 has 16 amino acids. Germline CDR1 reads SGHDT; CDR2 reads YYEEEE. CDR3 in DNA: TGTGCCAGCAGCTTGGGGTCCTGGACAGAAGCCGGGGAGCTGTTTTTT. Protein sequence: CASSLGSWTEAGELFF.

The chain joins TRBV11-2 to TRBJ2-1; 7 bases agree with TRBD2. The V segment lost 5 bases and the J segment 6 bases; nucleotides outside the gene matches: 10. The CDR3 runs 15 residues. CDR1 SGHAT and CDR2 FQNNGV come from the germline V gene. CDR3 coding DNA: TGTGCCAGCAGCACCCGCCTACTAGCGTCCAATGAGCAGTTCTTC. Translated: CASSTRLLASNEQFF.

The CDR3: CASSQVPGGVGTDTQYF. CDR3 nucleotides: TGTGCCAGCAGCCAAGTTCCCGGGGGCGTGGGCACAGATACGCAGTATTTT. The chain recombines TRBV3-1 (or the pseudogene TRBV3-2) with TRBJ2-3; D assignment may be TRBD1 or TRBD2 (6 bases each). The CDR3 consists of 17 residues. Germline V gene lookup returns CDR1 LGHDT and CDR2 YNNKEL (reference sequence). The V and J ends lost 1 base and 1 base respectively, with 15 bases between them.

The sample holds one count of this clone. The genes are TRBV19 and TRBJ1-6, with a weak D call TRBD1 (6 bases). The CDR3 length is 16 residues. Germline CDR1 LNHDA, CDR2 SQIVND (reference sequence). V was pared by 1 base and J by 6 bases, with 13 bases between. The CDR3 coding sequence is TGTGCCAGTAGTATAGGCCACAGGGTGCCTAATTCACCCCTCCACTTT. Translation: CASSIGHRVPNSPLHF.

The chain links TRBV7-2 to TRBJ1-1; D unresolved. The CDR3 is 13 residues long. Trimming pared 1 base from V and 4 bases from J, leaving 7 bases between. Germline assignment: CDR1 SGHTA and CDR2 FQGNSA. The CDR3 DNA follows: TGTGCCAGCAGCTTAGGCCCCAGCACTGAAGCTTTCTTT. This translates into CASSLGPSTEAFF.

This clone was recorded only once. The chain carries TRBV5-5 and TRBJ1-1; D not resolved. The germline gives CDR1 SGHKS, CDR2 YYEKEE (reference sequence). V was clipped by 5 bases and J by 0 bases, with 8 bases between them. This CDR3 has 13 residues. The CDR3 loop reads CASRWALNTEAFF. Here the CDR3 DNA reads TGTGCCAGCAGGTGGGCTTTGAACACTGAAGCTTTCTTT.

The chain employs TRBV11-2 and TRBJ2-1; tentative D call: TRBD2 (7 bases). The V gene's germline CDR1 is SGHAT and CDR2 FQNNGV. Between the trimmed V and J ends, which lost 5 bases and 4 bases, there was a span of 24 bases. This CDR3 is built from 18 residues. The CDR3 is CASSHAPLGGGQYNEQFF. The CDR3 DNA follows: TGTGCCAGCAGCCACGCACCCCTAGGGGGGGGTCAGTACAATGAGCAGTTCTTC. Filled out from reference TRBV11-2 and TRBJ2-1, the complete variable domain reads EAGVAQSPRYKIIEKRQSVAFWCNPISGHATLYWYQQILGQGPKLLIQFQNNGVVDDSQLPKDRFSAERLKGVDSTLKIQPAKLEDSAVYLCASSHAPLGGGQYNEQFFGPGTRLTVL.

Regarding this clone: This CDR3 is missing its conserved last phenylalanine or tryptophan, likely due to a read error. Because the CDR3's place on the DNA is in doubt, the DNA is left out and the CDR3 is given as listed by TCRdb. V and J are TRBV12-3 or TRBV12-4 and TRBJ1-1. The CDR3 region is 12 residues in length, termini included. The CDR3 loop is CASSPLGGGWKI.

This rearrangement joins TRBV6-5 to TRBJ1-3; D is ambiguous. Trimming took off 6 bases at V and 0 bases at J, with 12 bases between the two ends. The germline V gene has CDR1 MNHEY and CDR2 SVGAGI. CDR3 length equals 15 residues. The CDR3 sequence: CASRSRVSSGNTIYF. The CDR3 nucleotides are TGTGCCAGCAGGTCGCGGGTTTCCTCTGGAAACACCATATATTTT.

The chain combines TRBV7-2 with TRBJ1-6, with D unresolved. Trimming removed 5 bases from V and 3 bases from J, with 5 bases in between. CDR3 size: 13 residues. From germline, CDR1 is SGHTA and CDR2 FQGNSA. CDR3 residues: CASSRDYNSPLHF. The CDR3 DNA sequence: TGTGCCAGCAGCCGGGACTATAATTCACCCCTCCACTTT.

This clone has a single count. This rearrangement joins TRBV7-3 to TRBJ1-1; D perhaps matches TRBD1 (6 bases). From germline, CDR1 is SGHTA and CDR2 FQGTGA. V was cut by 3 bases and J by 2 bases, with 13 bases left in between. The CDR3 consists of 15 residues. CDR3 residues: CASSLTGSINTEAFF. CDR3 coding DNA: TGTGCCAGCAGCTTGACAGGATCCATTAACACTGAAGCTTTCTTT.

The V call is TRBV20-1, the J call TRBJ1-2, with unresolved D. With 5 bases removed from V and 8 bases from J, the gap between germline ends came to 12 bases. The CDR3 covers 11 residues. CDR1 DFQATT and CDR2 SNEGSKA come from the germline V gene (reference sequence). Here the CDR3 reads CSAPKLSGYTF. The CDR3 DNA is TGCAGTGCTCCCAAATTGAGCGGCTACACCTTC.

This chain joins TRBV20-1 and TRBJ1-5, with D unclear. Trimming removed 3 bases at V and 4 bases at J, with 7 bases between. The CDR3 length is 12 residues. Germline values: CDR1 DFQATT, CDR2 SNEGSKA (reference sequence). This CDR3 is CSASLGNQPQHF. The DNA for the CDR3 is TGCAGTGCTAGTTTAGGTAATCAGCCCCAGCATTTT.